Listed below are T cell receptor beta chains from one sample, sequenced in a study of shared clonotypes between healthy human individuals. The assay was immunoSEQ multiplex PCR, and TCRdb's table has in-frame clones only and misses some. The sample comprises some 1,900,000 clones, 85% to 95% of which are singletons, and less than 1.5% rests with the top ten. Sequenced sample: naive CD8+ T cells sorted from blood. Every receptor here comes from a man between 18 and 35 years old in good health. CDR3s include the opening cysteine and the closing phenylalanine or tryptophan. Fields, in order: clone size, V gene, D gene, CDR3 length, J gene, CDR3 protein, CDR3 DNA. A D gene is named only where the DNA matches it firmly. Size is stated for part of the rows, as once, few or many counts, or as a class when the clone is expanded.

NA,TRBV5-4,NA,15,TRBJ2-7,CASSFLGAPDHEQYF,TGTGCCAGCAGCTTTCTAGGGGCGCCGGACCACGAGCAGTACTTC
NA,TRBV7-9,TRBD2,18,TRBJ2-1,CASSQPGTSGGPQNEQFF,TGTGCCAGCAGCCAACCCGGGACTAGCGGGGGGCCGCAGAATGAGCAGTTCTTC
NA,TRBV4-2,TRBD1,15,TRBJ1-4,CASSQDGQGGEKLFF,TGTGCCAGCAGCCAAGACGGACAGGGAGGCGAAAAACTGTTTTTT
NA,TRBV6-1,NA,12,TRBJ2-7,CASLGRVYEQYF,TGTGCCTCCCTGGGGAGAGTTTACGAGCAGTACTTC
once,TRBV5-1,NA,14,TRBJ2-3,CASSSGTDTDTQYF,TGCGCCAGCAGCTCCGGGACGGACACAGATACGCAGTATTTT
NA,TRBV4-3,NA,15,TRBJ2-7,CASSLGAAESYEQYF,TGCGCCAGCAGCCTAGGAGCGGCAGAAAGCTACGAGCAGTACTTC
NA,TRBV5-4,NA,13,TRBJ2-7,CASSFSPTYEQYF,TGTGCCAGCAGCTTTAGCCCGACCTACGAGCAGTACTTC
NA,TRBV2,TRBD1,14,TRBJ2-3,CASIPGQGTDTQYF,TGTGCCAGCATTCCGGGACAGGGTACAGATACGCAGTATTTT
NA,TRBV21-1,NA,14,TRBJ1-5,CASSKGQNNQPQHF,TGTGCCAGCAGCAAAGGGCAGAACAATCAGCCCCAGCATTTT
NA,TRBV28,TRBD2,16,TRBJ2-1,CASSTPTSTTYNEQFF,TGTGCCAGCAGTACACCGACTAGCACCACCTACAATGAGCAGTTCTTC
NA,TRBV15,NA,14,TRBJ1-1,CATSRAPFNTEAFF,TGTGCCACCAGCCGTGCGCCCTTTAACACTGAAGCTTTCTTT
NA,TRBV5-6,NA,13,TRBJ2-5,CASSLYYQETQYF,TGTGCCAGCAGCTTGTACTATCAGGAGACCCAGTACTTC
NA,TRBV7-6,NA,12,TRBJ2-1,CASSLGYNEQFF,TGTGCCAGCAGCTTGGGTTACAATGAGCAGTTCTTC
NA,TRBV30,NA,14,TRBJ2-1,CAWGSVVAYNEQFF,TGTGCCTGGGGTTCGGTAGTAGCCTACAATGAGCAGTTCTTC
NA,TRBV4-1,NA,14,TRBJ2-2,CASSHDFYTGELFF,TGCGCCAGCAGCCACGACTTCTACACCGGGGAGCTGTTTTTT
once,TRBV2,NA,11,TRBJ2-7,CASSPFYEQYF,TGTGCCAGCAGTCCCTTTTACGAGCAGTACTTC
NA,TRBV2,TRBD2,15,TRBJ2-1,CASLLAGEGYNEQFF,TGTGCCAGCCTCCTAGCGGGAGAAGGGTACAATGAGCAGTTCTTC
few,TRBV19,NA,14,TRBJ1-5,CASSIRDSNQPQHF,TGTGCCAGTAGTATACGGGATAGCAATCAGCCCCAGCATTTT
NA,TRBV7-9,TRBD2,15,TRBJ2-7,CASSPPGLAVYEQYF,TGTGCCAGCAGTCCACCGGGACTAGCGGTCTACGAGCAGTACTTC
NA,TRBV27,TRBD2,20,TRBJ2-5,CASSHSSFRGASGYQETQYF,TGTGCCAGCAGCCATTCATCCTTTAGGGGGGCTAGCGGGTACCAAGAGACCCAGTACTTC
NA,TRBV9,TRBD2,17,TRBJ2-1,CASSEVGGGASYNEQFF,TGTGCCAGCAGTGAAGTAGGCGGGGGGGCGTCCTACAATGAGCAGTTCTTC
NA,TRBV10-2,NA,12,TRBJ2-7,CASLDGAYEQYF,TGCGCCAGCCTTGACGGCGCCTACGAGCAGTACTTC
NA,TRBV5-5,TRBD1,15,TRBJ2-7,CASSFFGTATYEQYF,TGTGCCAGCAGCTTTTTTGGGACAGCTACCTACGAGCAGTACTTC
once,TRBV2,NA,14,TRBJ2-2,CASLPGGGSGELFF,TGTGCCAGCCTCCCTGGGGGTGGTTCCGGGGAGCTGTTTTTT
once,TRBV7-6,NA,14,TRBJ2-7,CASSLRDMTYEQYF,TGTGCCAGCAGCCTACGGGACATGACCTACGAGCAGTACTTC
once,TRBV7-8,NA,13,TRBJ1-1,CASSPGGITEAFF,TGTGCCAGCAGCCCCGGGGGGATCACTGAAGCTTTCTTT
NA,TRBV7-6,TRBD2,14,TRBJ2-7,CASSLTGGVSEQYF,TGTGCCAGCAGCTTAACGGGGGGAGTCTCCGAGCAGTACTTC
NA,TRBV7-6,TRBD1,14,TRBJ2-7,CASSLETGENEQYF,TGTGCCAGCAGCTTAGAGACAGGGGAAAACGAGCAGTACTTC
NA,TRBV27,NA,16,TRBJ2-3,CASSLIGAHPPDTQYF,TGTGCCAGCAGTTTGATCGGTGCCCACCCCCCAGATACGCAGTATTTT
NA,TRBV6-5,NA,11,TRBJ2-5,CASSFQETQYF,TGTGCCAGCAGTTTTCAAGAGACCCAGTACTTC
NA,TRBV2,TRBD1,14,TRBJ2-2,CASSDGQGIGELFF,TGTGCCAGCAGTGACGGACAGGGGATCGGGGAGCTGTTTTTT
NA,TRBV28,NA,17,TRBJ2-2,CASRPDQQYSNTGELFF,TGTGCCAGCAGGCCGGACCAACAGTACTCGAACACCGGGGAGCTGTTTTTT
NA,TRBV5-6,NA,14,TRBJ1-1,CASSLSITGTEAFF,TGTGCCAGCAGCCTAAGTATAACGGGGACTGAAGCTTTCTTT
NA,TRBV7-8,NA,15,TRBJ2-7,CASSSRGGGDSEQYF,TGTGCCAGCAGCTCCAGGGGGGGAGGCGACTCCGAGCAGTACTTC
NA,TRBV5-1,NA,15,TRBJ2-7,CASSSPGQSSYEQYF,TGCGCCAGCAGCTCACCGGGACAAAGCTCCTACGAGCAGTACTTC